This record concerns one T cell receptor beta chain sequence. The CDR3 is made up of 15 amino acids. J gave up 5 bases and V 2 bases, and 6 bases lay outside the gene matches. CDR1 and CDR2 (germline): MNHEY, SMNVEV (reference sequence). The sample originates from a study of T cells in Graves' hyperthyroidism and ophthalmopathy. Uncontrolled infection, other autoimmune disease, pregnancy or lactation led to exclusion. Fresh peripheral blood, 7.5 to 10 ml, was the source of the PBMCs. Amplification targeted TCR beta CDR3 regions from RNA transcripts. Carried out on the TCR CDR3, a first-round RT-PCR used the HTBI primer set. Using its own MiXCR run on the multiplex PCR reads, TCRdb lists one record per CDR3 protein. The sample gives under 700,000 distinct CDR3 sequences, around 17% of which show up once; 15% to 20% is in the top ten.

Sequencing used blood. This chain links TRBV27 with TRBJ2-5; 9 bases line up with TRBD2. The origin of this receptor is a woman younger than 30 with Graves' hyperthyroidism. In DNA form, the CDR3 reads TGTGCCAGCAGTTTAGCGGGAGGGCCGATGGAGACCCAGTACTTC. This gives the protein CASSLAGGPMETQYF.